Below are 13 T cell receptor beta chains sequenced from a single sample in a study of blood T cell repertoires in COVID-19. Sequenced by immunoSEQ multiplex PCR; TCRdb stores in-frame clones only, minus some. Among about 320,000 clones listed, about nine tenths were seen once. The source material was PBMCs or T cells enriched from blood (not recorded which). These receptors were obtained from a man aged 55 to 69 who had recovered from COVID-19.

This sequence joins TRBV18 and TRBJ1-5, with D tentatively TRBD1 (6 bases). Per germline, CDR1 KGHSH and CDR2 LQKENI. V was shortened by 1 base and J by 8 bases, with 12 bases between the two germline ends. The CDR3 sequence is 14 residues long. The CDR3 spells CASSPRRQVEPQHF. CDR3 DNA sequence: TGTGCCAGCTCACCACGAAGACAGGTTGAGCCCCAGCATTTT.

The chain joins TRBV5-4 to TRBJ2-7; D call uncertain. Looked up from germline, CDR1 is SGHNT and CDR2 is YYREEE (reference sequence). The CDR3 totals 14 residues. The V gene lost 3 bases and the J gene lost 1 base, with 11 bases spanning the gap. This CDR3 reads CASSSHGLSYEQYF. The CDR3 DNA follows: TGTGCCAGCAGCTCCCATGGCCTTTCCTACGAGCAGTACTTC.

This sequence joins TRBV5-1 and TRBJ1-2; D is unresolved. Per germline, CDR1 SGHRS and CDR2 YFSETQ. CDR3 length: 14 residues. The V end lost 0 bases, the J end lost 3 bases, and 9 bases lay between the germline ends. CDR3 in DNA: TGCGCCAGCAGCTTGGCCACAAATGACTATGGCTACACCTTC. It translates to CASSLATNDYGYTF.

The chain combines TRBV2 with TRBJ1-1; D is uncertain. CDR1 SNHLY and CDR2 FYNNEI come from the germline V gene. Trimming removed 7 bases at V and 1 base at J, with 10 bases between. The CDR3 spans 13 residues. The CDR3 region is CASKGDGNTEAFF. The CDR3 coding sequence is TGTGCCAGCAAAGGAGACGGGAACACTGAAGCTTTCTTT. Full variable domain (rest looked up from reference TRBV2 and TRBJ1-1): EPEVTQTPSHQVTQMGQEVILRCVPISNHLYFYWYRQILGQKVEFLVSFYNNEISEKSEIFDDQFSVERPDGSNFTLKIRSTKLEDSAMYFCASKGDGNTEAFFGQGTRLTVV.

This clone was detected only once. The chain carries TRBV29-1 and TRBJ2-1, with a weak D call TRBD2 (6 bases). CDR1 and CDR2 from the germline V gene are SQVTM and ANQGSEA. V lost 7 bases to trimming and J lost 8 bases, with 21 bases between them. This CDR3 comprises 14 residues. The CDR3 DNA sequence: TGCAGCGCTGGGGGGATCTCTACGGCCGATGAGCAGTTCTTC. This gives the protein CSAGGISTADEQFF.

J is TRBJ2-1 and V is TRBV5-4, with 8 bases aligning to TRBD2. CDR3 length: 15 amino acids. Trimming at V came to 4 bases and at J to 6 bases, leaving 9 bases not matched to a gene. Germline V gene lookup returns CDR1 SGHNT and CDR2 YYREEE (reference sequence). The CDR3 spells CASSAGTRTINEQFF. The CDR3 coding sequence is TGTGCCAGCAGCGCCGGGACTAGGACAATCAATGAGCAGTTCTTC.

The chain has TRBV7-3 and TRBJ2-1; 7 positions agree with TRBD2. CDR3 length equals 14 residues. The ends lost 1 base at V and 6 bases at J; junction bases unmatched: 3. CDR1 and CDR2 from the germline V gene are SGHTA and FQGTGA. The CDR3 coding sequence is TGTGCCAGCAGCTTAAATCTAGCGGCCAATGAGCAGTTCTTC. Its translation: CASSLNLAANEQFF.

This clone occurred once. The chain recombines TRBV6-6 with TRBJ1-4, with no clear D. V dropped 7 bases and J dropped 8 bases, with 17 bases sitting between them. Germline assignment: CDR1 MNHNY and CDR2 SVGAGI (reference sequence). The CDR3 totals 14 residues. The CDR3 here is CASIAVGGREKLFF. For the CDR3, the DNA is TGTGCCAGCATTGCGGTTGGCGGGAGGGAAAAACTGTTTTTT.

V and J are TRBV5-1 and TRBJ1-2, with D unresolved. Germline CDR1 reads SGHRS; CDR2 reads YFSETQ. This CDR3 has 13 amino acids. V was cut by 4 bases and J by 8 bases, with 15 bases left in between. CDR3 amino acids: CASSEGVSLGYTF. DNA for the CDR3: TGCGCCAGCAGCGAGGGAGTTTCTTTGGGCTACACCTTC.

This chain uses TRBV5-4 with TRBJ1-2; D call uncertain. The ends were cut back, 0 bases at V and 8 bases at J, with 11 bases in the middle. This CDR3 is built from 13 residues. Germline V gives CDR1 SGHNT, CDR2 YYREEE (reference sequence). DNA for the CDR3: TGTGCCAGCAGCTTGGGGGAGTCGGGCGGCTACACCTTC. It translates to CASSLGESGGYTF.

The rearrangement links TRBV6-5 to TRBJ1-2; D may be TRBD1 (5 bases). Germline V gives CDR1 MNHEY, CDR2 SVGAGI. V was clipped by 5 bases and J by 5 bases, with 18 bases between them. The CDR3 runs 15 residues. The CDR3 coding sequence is TGTGCCAGCAGTACGCCGGGCAGGGCAGGGTATGGCTACACCTTC. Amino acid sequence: CASSTPGRAGYGYTF.

CDR3 sequence: CASSSPSKGQDEQYF. The CDR3 DNA reads TGCGCCAGCAGCTCCCCGTCGAAGGGGCAGGACGAGCAGTACTTC. The genes are TRBV5-1 and TRBJ2-7; TRBD1 is a possible D gene (5 bases). The CDR3 totals 15 residues. Germline V lookup: CDR1 SGHRS, CDR2 YFSETQ. Trimming took off 3 bases at V and 5 bases at J, with 18 bases between the two ends.

The DNA for the CDR3 is TGTGCCAGCAGCTTAGAGGGGGGACTAGCGATATTCTTC. Translating gives CASSLEGGLAIFF. The chain links TRBV7-2 to TRBJ2-1; 10 nucleotides match TRBD2. Germline CDR1 and CDR2: SGHTA and FQGNSA. The CDR3 runs 13 residues. V lost 1 base and J lost 16; bases outside the gene matches: 7.